The 26 T cell receptor beta chains below were found in one sample sequenced in a study of blood T cell repertoires in COVID-19. TCRdb keeps only in-frame clones here, not all; method: immunoSEQ multiplex PCR. The table lists some 490,000 clones, 75% to 90% of them singletons. Sequences were obtained from peripheral blood. All receptors come from a human donor in a cohort sampled during active COVID-19.

The chain is built from TRBV9 and TRBJ2-1, with D possibly matching TRBD2 (6 bases). This CDR3 is 15 amino acids long. Trimming stripped 4 bases from V and 3 bases from J, with 14 bases between. Germline V gives CDR1 SGDLS, CDR2 YYNGEE. The CDR3 sequence: CASSSAGTGYNEQFF. The CDR3 DNA reads as TGTGCCAGCAGCTCTGCCGGGACTGGCTACAATGAGCAGTTCTTC.

The table lists this clone with a few counts. The genes are TRBV4-3 and TRBJ1-4; D is perhaps TRBD1 (6 bases). The germline CDR1 and CDR2 sequences are LGHNA and YSLEER. The CDR3 totals 15 residues. V lost 0 bases and J 8 bases, leaving 13 bases between the germline ends. The CDR3 DNA reads as TGCGCCAGCAGCCAAGATGCAGGGGCGCGGGAAAAACTGTTTTTT. Encoded protein: CASSQDAGAREKLFF.

This chain uses TRBV27 with TRBJ1-1, with TRBD1 matching over 8 bases. The CDR3 is 14 residues long. The J segment lost 1 base and the V segment lost 4 bases, leaving 2 bases of the junction unmatched. Germline lookup yields CDR1 MNHEY and CDR2 SMNVEV (reference sequence). This chain's CDR3 is CASSWTGPNTEAFF. CDR3 in DNA: TGTGCCAGCAGTTGGACAGGGCCGAACACTGAAGCTTTCTTT.

V gene TRBV19 combines with J gene TRBJ2-1; TRBD2 matches 8 bases. With 3 bases clipped from V and 3 bases from J, the junction kept 7 bases outside the gene matches. Germline values: CDR1 LNHDA, CDR2 SQIVND (reference sequence). The CDR3 is 16 residues long. CDR3 residues: CASSIYGLARYNEQFF. The CDR3 nucleotides are TGTGCCAGTAGTATTTATGGACTAGCCCGCTACAATGAGCAGTTCTTC.

This chain connects TRBV11-2 to TRBJ2-1; 9 nucleotides line up with TRBD2. CDR1 SGHAT and CDR2 FQNNGV come from the germline V gene. The CDR3 loop spans 15 amino acids. J lost 12 bases, V lost 2 bases, and 11 bases had no gene match. The CDR3 sequence: CASSLSSGNSYMQFF. The CDR3 coding sequence is TGTGCCAGCAGCTTATCTAGCGGGAATTCTTATATGCAGTTCTTC.

The rearrangement uses TRBV14 and TRBJ1-1, with no clear D. The V gene lost 3 bases and the J gene lost 5 bases, with 19 bases spanning the gap. Per germline, CDR1 SGHDN and CDR2 FVKESK. The CDR3 sequence is 16 residues long. CDR3 in amino acids: CASSHLGGGYSTEAFF. The CDR3 nucleotides are TGTGCCAGCAGCCACCTGGGTGGAGGATACTCGACTGAAGCTTTCTTT.

J is TRBJ1-4 and V is TRBV12-3 or TRBV12-4; no clear D gene. Trimming stripped 5 bases from V and 3 bases from J, with 4 bases between. This CDR3 region has 12 residues. The CDR3: CASSLSNEKLFF. CDR3 DNA: TGTGCCAGCAGTCTGTCTAATGAAAAACTGTTTTTT.

This chain uses TRBV27 with TRBJ2-7; 8 bases map to TRBD1. There are 15 residues in the CDR3. Germline values: CDR1 MNHEY, CDR2 SMNVEV (reference sequence). Unmatched junction bases numbered 5, after V lost 2 bases and J lost 2 bases. The CDR3 sequence: CASSLGSGGPYEQYF. DNA for the CDR3: TGTGCCAGCAGTTTAGGGTCAGGGGGCCCCTACGAGCAGTACTTC.

The chain is built from TRBV2 and TRBJ1-1, with D perhaps TRBD1 (5 bases). V dropped 1 base and J dropped 3 bases, with 12 bases sitting between them. Germline V gene lookup returns CDR1 SNHLY and CDR2 FYNNEI. The CDR3 sequence is 15 residues long. This chain's CDR3 is CASSEGRGSYTEAFF. DNA for the CDR3: TGTGCCAGCAGTGAAGGGCGGGGGTCATACACTGAAGCTTTCTTT.

The chain links TRBV15 to TRBJ2-5; D unresolved. Germline CDR1 and CDR2: LNHNV and YYDKDF (reference sequence). Trimming removed 0 bases at V and 4 bases at J, with 9 bases between. CDR3 size: 14 residues. The CDR3, as DNA: TGTGCCACCAGCAGAGATTATGCAGGAGAGACCCAGTACTTC. It yields the protein CATSRDYAGETQYF.

The sample holds many counts of this clone. The J gene is TRBJ1-2, the V gene TRBV5-5, with 7 bases identical to TRBD1. V trimming: 1 base; J trimming: 8 bases; junction bases outside the gene matches: 14. CDR3 length: 16 residues. Looked up from germline, CDR1 is SGHKS and CDR2 is YYEKEE (reference sequence). The CDR3 loop reads CASSLFPPGGLEGYTF. CDR3 nucleotide sequence: TGTGCCAGCAGCTTGTTTCCCCCAGGGGGACTAGAGGGCTACACCTTC.

This chain uses TRBV19 with TRBJ2-5, with 8 bases identical to TRBD2. The J segment lost 4 bases and the V segment lost 6 bases, leaving 16 bases of the junction unmatched. This CDR3 is 17 amino acids long. From germline, CDR1 is LNHDA and CDR2 SQIVND (reference sequence). CDR3 amino acids: CASSKRGAAGASETQYF. CDR3 nucleotide sequence: TGTGCCAGTAGCAAAAGGGGAGCAGCGGGAGCCTCAGAGACCCAGTACTTC.

V gene TRBV2 combines with J gene TRBJ2-1, with D possibly matching TRBD1 (5 bases). Germline V gene lookup returns CDR1 SNHLY and CDR2 FYNNEI. CDR3 length: 14 amino acids. Deletions cut 4 bases from V and 8 bases from J, with 15 bases between. CDR3 in amino acids: CASSAFEVGDEQFF. The CDR3 DNA follows: TGTGCCAGCAGTGCTTTTGAGGTAGGGGATGAGCAGTTCTTC. The whole variable domain, filled in from reference TRBV2 and TRBJ2-1, reads EPEVTQTPSHQVTQMGQEVILRCVPISNHLYFYWYRQILGQKVEFLVSFYNNEISEKSEIFDDQFSVERPDGSNFTLKIRSTKLEDSAMYFCASSAFEVGDEQFFGPGTRLTVL.

The J gene is TRBJ2-7, the V gene TRBV20-1; tentatively, D is TRBD2 (5 bases). Germline V gene sequence: CDR1 DFQATT, CDR2 SNEGSKA (reference sequence). The CDR3 spans 14 residues. Trimming removed 3 bases at V and 2 bases at J, with 14 bases between. CDR3 sequence reads: CSASFPLATYEQYF. The DNA of the CDR3 is TGCAGTGCTAGTTTCCCGCTAGCCACCTACGAGCAGTACTTC.

In its sample, this clone was seen once. The chain recombines TRBV27 with TRBJ2-3; tentatively, D is TRBD2 (6 bases). This CDR3 contains 13 residues. Germline V gene sequence: CDR1 MNHEY, CDR2 SMNVEV (reference sequence). Trimming pared 6 bases from V and 1 base from J, leaving 8 bases between. The CDR3 loop is CASSASGTDTQYF. The CDR3 bases are TGTGCCAGCAGCGCTAGCGGCACAGATACGCAGTATTTT.

This sequence joins TRBV5-1 and TRBJ2-5; TRBD1 agrees at 11 bases. Germline lookup yields CDR1 SGHRS and CDR2 YFSETQ. The CDR3 runs to 15 residues. J lost 4 bases, V lost 4 bases, and 6 bases had no gene match. This CDR3 is CASSTAGTGGETQYF. Written as DNA, the CDR3 is TGCGCCAGCAGCACCGCCGGGACAGGGGGAGAGACCCAGTACTTC.

The V gene is TRBV7-3, the J gene TRBJ1-5; perhaps TRBD1 as D (6 bases). V was clipped by 3 bases and J by 7 bases, with 10 bases between them. Germline V gives CDR1 SGHTA, CDR2 FQGTGA. This CDR3 region has 13 residues. In nucleotides, the CDR3 is TGTGCCAGCAGCTTGTCAGGGGTCCAGCCCCAGCATTTT. This codes for CASSLSGVQPQHF.

This clone was seen a single time. V usage is TRBV5-4 and J usage is TRBJ2-7, with 8 bases matching TRBD1. This CDR3 has 15 residues. Germline V CDR1 and CDR2: SGHNT, YYREEE (reference sequence). V lost 0 bases, J lost 3 bases, and 5 bases stayed unmatched. As DNA, the CDR3 is TGTGCCAGCAGCTTGGCAGGGGGCGCGTTCTACGAGCAGTACTTC. Its protein is CASSLAGGAFYEQYF.

About this clone: One end of the junction does not line up with germline, which may come from a read error. The chain has TRBV7-7 and TRBJ2-5; 10 bases are shared with TRBD2. The CDR3 is 16 amino acids. The V gene's germline CDR1 is SSHAT and CDR2 FNYEAQ (reference sequence). The CDR3 nucleotides read TGTGCTAGCAGCCCAACCGGGACTAGCGTGCAAGAGACCCAGTACTTC. Its translation is CASSPTGTSVQETQYF. Full variable domain (rest looked up from reference TRBV7-7 and TRBJ2-5): GAGVSQSPRYKVTKRGQDVTLRCDPISSHATLYWYQQALGQGPEFLTYFNYEAQPDKSGLPSDRFSAERPEGSISTLTIQRTEQRDSAMYRCASSPTGTSVQETQYFGPGTRLLVL.

The chain combines TRBV24-1 with TRBJ2-5; 10 bases agree with TRBD1. CDR1 is KGHDR, CDR2 SFDVKD, per germline. After removal of 6 bases from V and 4 bases from J, the junction contained 10 bases not matched to a gene. The CDR3 contains 16 residues. CDR3 protein: CATSNSGTGDAETQYF. Written as DNA, the CDR3 is TGTGCCACCAGTAACTCCGGGACAGGGGACGCAGAGACCCAGTACTTC.

This clone came up a few times. The V gene is TRBV7-3, the J gene TRBJ2-7, with D possibly TRBD2 on 5 matching bases. V lost 6 bases and J lost 6, with 15 bases in between. This CDR3 is built from 13 residues. Germline CDR1 reads SGHTA; CDR2 reads FQGTGA. The CDR3 protein is CASSQEGSGEQYF. CDR3 bases: TGTGCCAGCAGTCAAGAGGGTTCGGGCGAGCAGTACTTC.

This clone showed up just a few times. The CDR3 DNA follows: TGTGCCAGCAGCCAAAGTGAGGCCGAGGACAGGGGCCTGAGCCCCCGACAAAAACTGTTTTTT. The encoded protein is CASSQSEAEDRGLSPRQKLFF. The chain links TRBV14 to TRBJ1-4; 9 nucleotides line up with TRBD1. V lost 2 bases and J lost 9; bases outside the gene matches: 25. Per germline, CDR1 SGHDN and CDR2 FVKESK. This CDR3 is 21 amino acids long.

This clone was seen just once. This chain links TRBV4-3 with TRBJ2-7, with D possibly matching TRBD2 (6 bases). V lost 0 bases and J 3 bases, leaving 12 bases between the germline ends. Germline V gene lookup returns CDR1 LGHNA and CDR2 YSLEER. The CDR3 is made up of 15 amino acids. CDR3 DNA: TGCGCCAGCAGCCAAGACGCGGGAAAATACTACGAGCAGTACTTC. This translates into CASSQDAGKYYEQYF.

The chain is built from TRBV28 and TRBJ1-5; D remains unclear. The V gene's germline CDR1 is MDHEN and CDR2 SYDVKM. Trimming shortened V by 3 bases and J by 4 bases, and 7 bases separated the two germline ends. The CDR3 contains 13 residues. CDR3 DNA sequence: TGTGCCAGCAGTTTCAACGGGAATCAGCCCCAGCATTTT. Translation gives CASSFNGNQPQHF.

This sequence joins TRBV6-2 or TRBV6-3 and TRBJ2-1, with D tentatively TRBD2 (6 bases). This CDR3 region has 13 residues. Germline-derived CDR1 and CDR2 are MNHEY and SVGEGT. V lost 5 bases and J 8 bases, leaving 13 bases between the germline ends. CDR3 residues: CASSRDSGDEQFF. CDR3 coding DNA: TGTGCCAGCAGTAGGGATAGCGGCGATGAGCAGTTCTTC.

The chain has TRBV18 and TRBJ1-2; TRBD1 is a possible D gene (5 bases). V lost 2 bases and J 8 bases, leaving 9 bases between the germline ends. This CDR3 comprises 12 residues. Germline CDR1 KGHSH, CDR2 LQKENI. This CDR3 is CASSPGGDGYTF. The CDR3 DNA reads as TGTGCCAGCTCACCAGGAGGGGACGGCTACACCTTC. Complete variable domain (other parts from reference TRBV18 and TRBJ1-2): NAGVMQNPRHLVRRRGQEARLRCSPMKGHSHVYWYRQLPEEGLKFMVYLQKENIIDESGMPKERFSAEFPKEGPSILRIQQVVRGDSAAYFCASSPGGDGYTFGSGTRLTVV.